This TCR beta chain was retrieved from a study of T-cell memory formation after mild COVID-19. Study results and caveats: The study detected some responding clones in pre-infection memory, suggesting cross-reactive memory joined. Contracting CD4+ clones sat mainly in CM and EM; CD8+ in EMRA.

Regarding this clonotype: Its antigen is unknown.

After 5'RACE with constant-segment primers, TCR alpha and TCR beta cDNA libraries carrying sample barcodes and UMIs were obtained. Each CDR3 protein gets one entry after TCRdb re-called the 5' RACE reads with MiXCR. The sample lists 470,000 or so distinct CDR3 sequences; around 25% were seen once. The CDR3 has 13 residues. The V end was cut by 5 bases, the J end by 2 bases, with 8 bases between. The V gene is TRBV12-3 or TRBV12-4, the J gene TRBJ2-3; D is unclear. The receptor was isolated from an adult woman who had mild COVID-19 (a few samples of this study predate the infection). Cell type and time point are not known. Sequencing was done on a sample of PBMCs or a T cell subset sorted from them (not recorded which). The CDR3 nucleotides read TGTGCCAGCAGTCAGACTCCCACAGATACGCAGTATTTT. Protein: CASSQTPTDTQYF.